This T cell receptor beta chain was documented in a study of cytomegalovirus exposure and HLA in healthy donors. Regarding the study as a whole: In a later analysis, most CMV-associated TCR beta chains appeared HLA-restricted. Some TCR beta chains (around 180 of them) were listed as cytomegalovirus-associated.

The V gene end was trimmed by 6 bases and the J gene end by 7 bases; junction bases not matched to a gene: 5. CDR3 size: 14 residues. Germline CDR1 reads MNHNY; CDR2 reads SVGAGI (reference sequence). Worth noting for this clone: No antigen is known for it.

Amplification used 60 Vbeta primers and 13 Jbeta primers. Libraries were prepared by immunoSEQ multiplex PCR; TCRdb keeps only in-frame clonotypes and omits some of them. The table includes 150,000 to 200,000 clones, approximately 83% detected once. Sequencing was performed on PBMCs. The receptor's source is a man aged 18 to 29 in good health and CMV-seropositive. The chain links TRBV6-6 to TRBJ2-1; 11 bases match TRBD2. In nucleotides, the CDR3 is TGTGCCAGCAGAGATAGCGGGGGGGGGAATGAGCAGTTCTTC. Encoded protein: CASRDSGGGNEQFF.